This passage covers 23 T cell receptor beta chains from one sample sequenced in a study of human T cells and chemical hapten exposure. TCRdb re-analysed the RACE reads in MiXCR, keeping a single row per CDR3 protein. The table shows tens of thousands of distinct CDR3 sequences, with over 9% occurring only once. The time point is: patch test 2, 6 weeks after DPC sensitization. Documented treatment: therapeutic diphenylcyclopropenone sensitization with weekly scalp DPC. The specimen comprised whole blood, sampled in connection with sensitization to the hapten diphenylcyclopropenone (DPC). These TCRs come from a woman in her 50s with alopecia areata. Some clones in this sample may be carry-over from other donors' samples.

The gene calls are TRBV29-1 and TRBJ2-2; D not certain. Germline V gene lookup returns CDR1 SQVTM and CDR2 ANQGSEA. The V gene lost 4 bases and the J gene lost 3 bases, with 12 bases spanning the gap. The CDR3 runs 14 residues. CDR3 protein: CSVGAGIHTGELFF. The CDR3 region has the DNA TGCAGCGTTGGGGCTGGGATTCACACCGGGGAGCTGTTTTTT.

Ten or more counts support this clonotype. The J gene is TRBJ2-3, the V gene TRBV19, with D possibly matching TRBD2 (6 bases). The V gene's germline CDR1 is LNHDA and CDR2 SQIVND (reference sequence). The V gene lost 5 bases and the J gene lost 2 bases, with 11 bases spanning the gap. The CDR3 runs 14 residues. The CDR3 nucleotides read TGTGCCAGTAGTGCGGGACTTTCCACAGATACGCAGTATTTT. Amino acids: CASSAGLSTDTQYF.

This clonotype appeared many times. V usage is TRBV29-1 and J usage is TRBJ1-1; weak D call: TRBD1 (5 bases). Per germline, CDR1 SQVTM and CDR2 ANQGSEA. V was trimmed by 6 bases and J by 5 bases, leaving 16 bases between them. The CDR3 loop spans 13 amino acids. This CDR3 reads CSVAHGGRTEAFF. The CDR3 coding sequence is TGCAGCGTAGCCCACGGGGGAAGGACTGAAGCTTTCTTT.

This clonotype was counted ten times or more. This sequence joins TRBV28 and TRBJ1-4; TRBD1 matches 10 bases. The CDR3 spans 15 residues. Germline V gene lookup returns CDR1 MDHEN and CDR2 SYDVKM. The V segment lost 2 bases and the J segment 8 bases; nucleotides outside the gene matches: 5. The CDR3 sequence is CASSLAGTGEEKLFF. The CDR3 bases are TGTGCCAGCAGTTTAGCCGGGACAGGGGAGGAAAAACTGTTTTTT.

In this sample, this clonotype turned up a few times. V gene TRBV12-3 or TRBV12-4 combines with J gene TRBJ2-5; possible D gene TRBD2, 5 bases. This CDR3 region has 15 residues. V was shortened by 7 bases and J by 2 bases, with 17 bases between the two germline ends. The CDR3 DNA sequence: TGTGCCAGCACCCCCCCGGGAACTAGGCAAGAGACCCAGTACTTC. This gives the protein CASTPPGTRQETQYF.

The chain joins TRBV27 to TRBJ1-2, with a tentative D call TRBD1 (5 bases). Germline lookup yields CDR1 MNHEY and CDR2 SMNVEV (reference sequence). The ends were cut back, 4 bases at V and 7 bases at J, with 7 bases in the middle. This CDR3 has 11 residues. The CDR3 nucleotides are TGTGCCAGCAGTTCTGGGGGTGGCTACACCTTC. Amino acid sequence: CASSSGGGYTF.

This clonotype was detected many times. This chain connects TRBV5-1 to TRBJ1-3; TRBD1 is a possible D gene (5 bases). The V end lost 1 base, the J end lost 0 bases, and 14 bases lay between the germline ends. CDR1 and CDR2 from the germline V gene are SGHRS and YFSETQ. There are 17 residues in the CDR3. The CDR3 protein is CASSLRQGRSSGNTIYF. As DNA, the CDR3 is TGCGCCAGCAGCTTGCGTCAGGGACGATCCTCTGGAAACACCATATATTTT.

This clonotype was counted at least ten times. V is TRBV9 and J is TRBJ2-3; tentatively, D is TRBD2 (6 bases). The V end lost 4 bases, the J end lost 6 bases, and 24 bases lay between the germline ends. Germline V gene data show CDR1 as SGDLS and CDR2 as YYNGEE. The CDR3 has 17 residues. The CDR3 reads CASSPRLSGHAGDTQYF. CDR3 bases: TGTGCCAGCAGCCCTCGTCTTAGCGGACACGCAGGGGATACGCAGTATTTT.

J is TRBJ1-5 and V is TRBV12-3 or TRBV12-4; 9 positions match TRBD1. V gave up 3 bases and J gave up 6 bases; unmatched junction bases: 3. The length of the CDR3 is 14 residues. In nucleotides, the CDR3 is TGTGCCAGCAGTTTTACAGGGGGCGTTCAGCCCCAGCATTTT. This codes for CASSFTGGVQPQHF.

This clonotype was observed a few times. V is TRBV12-5 and J is TRBJ1-1; D is unresolved. This CDR3 region has 14 residues. The V gene's germline CDR1 is LGHNT and CDR2 FRNRAP. V shed 3 bases and J shed 0 bases, with 8 bases lying between them. This CDR3 is CASGFEGLNTEAFF. CDR3 DNA: TGTGCTAGTGGTTTTGAAGGTTTGAACACTGAAGCTTTCTTT.

This clonotype was seen ten or more times. The chain joins TRBV3-1 to TRBJ2-5; D call uncertain. There are 14 residues in the CDR3. The V and J ends lost 0 bases and 5 bases respectively, with 10 bases between them. Looked up from germline, CDR1 is LGHDT and CDR2 is YNNKEL (reference sequence). CDR3 sequence (DNA): TGTGCCAGCAGCCAAGAGTCGTGGGGTGAGACCCAGTACTTC. This codes for CASSQESWGETQYF.

This clonotype was seen ten or more times. V is TRBV11-2 and J is TRBJ1-3; 9 nucleotides align to TRBD1. Per germline, CDR1 SGHAT and CDR2 FQNNGV. Trimming at V came to 4 bases and at J to 3 bases, leaving 19 bases not matched to a gene. The CDR3 is made up of 20 amino acids. The CDR3 spells CASSWIKTGGTRFGGNTIYF. CDR3 bases: TGTGCCAGCAGCTGGATTAAGACAGGGGGGACCAGGTTCGGTGGAAACACCATATATTTT.

The chain recombines TRBV5-1 with TRBJ1-2, with 9 bases lining up with TRBD1. Germline assignment: CDR1 SGHRS and CDR2 YFSETQ. The CDR3 covers 17 residues. V was pared by 2 bases and J by 6 bases, with 14 bases of the junction left unmatched. This CDR3 reads CASSLGQGHSSADGYTF. In nucleotides, the CDR3 is TGCGCCAGCAGCTTAGGACAGGGGCATTCCTCGGCGGATGGCTACACCTTC.

The V gene is TRBV5-1, the J gene TRBJ2-1; D is perhaps TRBD2 (6 bases). Germline CDR1 and CDR2: SGHRS and YFSETQ. The CDR3 runs 12 residues. V was trimmed by 4 bases and J by 9 bases, leaving 11 bases between them. The CDR3 sequence: CASSPSESEQFF. CDR3 DNA sequence: TGCGCCAGCAGCCCTAGCGAGAGTGAGCAGTTCTTC.

The V and J genes are TRBV20-1 and TRBJ2-1; 12 bases are shared with TRBD2. Trimming took 6 bases from V and 4 from J; bases not matched to a gene: 13. This CDR3 is 17 amino acids long. Looked up from germline, CDR1 is DFQATT and CDR2 is SNEGSKA (reference sequence). CDR3 DNA: TGCAGTGCCGGGACTAGCGGGCTCGGAGGGCTTTACAATGAGCAGTTCTTC. It encodes CSAGTSGLGGLYNEQFF.

This clonotype was recorded many times. The V gene is TRBV7-2, the J gene TRBJ2-3; tentative D call: TRBD2 (6 bases). Trimming removed 7 bases from V and 2 bases from J, with 16 bases in between. This CDR3 contains 15 residues. Germline V gene lookup returns CDR1 SGHTA and CDR2 FQGNSA. CDR3 DNA sequence: TGTGCCAGCATTGCGGGAACAACAATCACAGATACGCAGTATTTT. Protein: CASIAGTTITDTQYF.

The J gene is TRBJ1-6, the V gene TRBV7-6; D not resolved. V lost 2 bases to trimming and J lost 5 bases, with 7 bases between them. Germline V gene lookup returns CDR1 SGHVS and CDR2 FNYEAQ. CDR3 length equals 14 residues. CDR3 region: CASSLTPDNSPLHF. In DNA form, the CDR3 reads TGTGCCAGCAGCTTAACCCCGGATAATTCACCCCTCCACTTT.

There are many counts of this clonotype. This rearrangement joins TRBV10-3 to TRBJ2-3; possibly TRBD2 for D (6 bases). CDR1 ENHRY and CDR2 SYGVKD come from the germline V gene. The ends were cut back, 2 bases at V and 1 base at J, with 16 bases in the middle. The CDR3 is 17 residues long. CDR3 residues: CAISEGWAGTGTDTQYF. Written as DNA, the CDR3 is TGTGCCATCAGTGAGGGATGGGCCGGGACTGGCACAGATACGCAGTATTTT.

This clonotype was recorded many times. The chain is built from TRBV20-1 and TRBJ1-2, with D possibly matching TRBD1 (5 bases). The germline gives CDR1 DFQATT, CDR2 SNEGSKA (reference sequence). V was pared by 0 bases and J by 8 bases, with 22 bases between. CDR3 size: 16 residues. In nucleotides, the CDR3 is TGCAGTGCTAGAGAGTCTGGTCGCCGGTTAGGGGACGGCTACACCTTC. It translates to CSARESGRRLGDGYTF.

This clonotype was seen at least ten times. The rearrangement links TRBV20-1 to TRBJ1-1, with D hard to call. The CDR3 has 13 amino acids. The germline gives CDR1 DFQATT, CDR2 SNEGSKA (reference sequence). V was trimmed by 2 bases and J by 1 base, leaving 8 bases between them. This CDR3 is CSARMTKNTEAFF. DNA for the CDR3: TGCAGTGCTAGAATGACGAAGAACACTGAAGCTTTCTTT.

The chain combines TRBV20-1 with TRBJ2-5, with TRBD2 identical over 9 bases. The V gene end was trimmed by 7 bases and the J gene end by 4 bases; junction bases not matched to a gene: 10. CDR3 length: 14 amino acids. Germline CDR1 and CDR2: DFQATT and SNEGSKA (reference sequence). The CDR3 DNA reads as TGCAGTGGAGGTATAGCGGGAGCGGGAGAGACCCAGTACTTC. Translation: CSGGIAGAGETQYF.

This clonotype has more than one count but fewer than ten. The J gene is TRBJ2-3, the V gene TRBV7-8, with TRBD1 matching over 10 bases. Germline V gene sequence: CDR1 SGHVS, CDR2 FQNEAQ. With V trimmed by 1 base and J by 1 base, 5 bases remained unmatched. The length of the CDR3 is 17 residues. DNA of the CDR3: TGTGCCAGCAGCTTAGGAAGGGGGACAGGGGGCACAGATACGCAGTATTTT. Its protein product is CASSLGRGTGGTDTQYF. Drawing the rest from reference TRBV7-8 and TRBJ2-3, the complete variable domain is GAGVSQSPRYKVAKRGQDVALRCDPISGHVSLFWYQQALGQGPEFLTYFQNEAQLDKSGLPSDRFFAERPEGSVSTLKIQRTQQEDSAVYLCASSLGRGTGGTDTQYFGPGTRLTVL.

This clonotype occurred many times. The V call is TRBV4-1, the J call TRBJ2-5, with 7 bases aligning to TRBD1. In germline, CDR1 is MGHRA, CDR2 YSYEKL. V lost 0 bases, J lost 0 bases, and 1 base stayed unmatched. This CDR3 spans 15 amino acids. The CDR3 nucleotides read TGCGCCAGCAGCCAAGATGGGACAGACCAAGAGACCCAGTACTTC. Encoded protein: CASSQDGTDQETQYF.